One sample yielded the 15 T cell receptor beta chains listed below, sequenced in a study of cytomegalovirus exposure and HLA in healthy donors. The study ran its PCR with 60 Vbeta and 13 Jbeta primers. Method: immunoSEQ multiplex PCR; TCRdb's copy keeps in-frame clones and lacks some. The data contain 160,000 or so clones, around 77% of them seen just once; the ten biggest clones take up roughly 1.4%. The sequenced sample consisted of PBMCs. Every receptor here comes from a man aged 40-49 years in good health and CMV-seronegative.

V is TRBV5-1 and J is TRBJ1-1, with D unresolved. Per the germline V gene, CDR1 is SGHRS and CDR2 is YFSETQ. V was clipped by 3 bases and J by 3 bases, with 15 bases between them. This CDR3 contains 15 residues. This CDR3 reads CASSSLRERDTEAFF. CDR3 coding DNA: TGCGCCAGCAGCTCATTGAGGGAGAGGGACACTGAAGCTTTCTTT.

This chain links TRBV10-3 with TRBJ2-7; 9 nucleotides align to TRBD1. CDR3 size: 15 residues. The V and J ends lost 0 bases and 2 bases, in that order; junction bases with no gene match: 2. The germline gives CDR1 ENHRY, CDR2 SYGVKD. The CDR3 sequence: CAISESGDRAYEQYV. DNA of the CDR3: TGTGCCATCAGTGAGTCGGGGGACAGGGCCTACGAGCAGTACGTC.

This chain connects TRBV7-8 to TRBJ1-4; tentatively, D is TRBD1 (6 bases). The CDR3 loop spans 14 amino acids. Looked up from germline, CDR1 is SGHVS and CDR2 is FQNEAQ. Trimming shortened V by 3 bases and J by 6 bases, and 11 bases separated the two germline ends. The CDR3 spells CASSLDSSDEKLFF. The CDR3 DNA reads TGTGCCAGCAGCTTGGACAGCTCAGATGAAAAACTGTTTTTT.

V and J are TRBV5-5 and TRBJ1-5; TRBD1 aligns across 9 bases. Germline V lookup: CDR1 SGHKS, CDR2 YYEKEE (reference sequence). Trimming took 4 bases from V and 6 from J; bases not matched to a gene: 8. There are 15 residues in the CDR3. Here the CDR3 reads CASSATGGAGQPQHF. The CDR3 bases are TGTGCCAGCAGCGCCACAGGGGGCGCGGGTCAGCCCCAGCATTTT.

The V gene is TRBV5-4, the J gene TRBJ2-2, with 7 bases fitting TRBD1. V trimming: 4 bases; J trimming: 6 bases; junction bases outside the gene matches: 12. The CDR3 consists of 16 residues. Germline lookup yields CDR1 SGHNT and CDR2 YYREEE (reference sequence). The CDR3 region has the DNA TGTGCCAGCAGCCTATTTAACAAGGGGGCCGCCGGGGAGCTGTTTTTT. This codes for CASSLFNKGAAGELFF.

The table lists this clone with a count of one. The J gene is TRBJ2-7, the V gene TRBV5-1; 8 bases match TRBD1. This CDR3 contains 14 residues. V was pared by 4 bases and J by 4 bases, with 7 bases of the junction left unmatched. CDR1 and CDR2 from the germline V gene are SGHRS and YFSETQ. As DNA, the CDR3 is TGCGCCAGCAGCCCCCAGGGGGCCGGGTACGAGCAGTACGTC. The encoded protein is CASSPQGAGYEQYV.

The count of this clone is one. The rearrangement links TRBV28 to TRBJ2-2, with a weak D call TRBD1 (5 bases). The V gene's germline CDR1 is MDHEN and CDR2 SYDVKM. The V end lost 7 bases, the J end lost 3 bases, and 12 bases lay between the germline ends. The length of the CDR3 is 14 residues. CDR3 sequence: CASIGGQYTGELFF. Here the CDR3 DNA reads TGTGCCAGCATCGGTGGACAATACACCGGGGAGCTGTTTTTT.

The chain recombines TRBV6-4 with TRBJ1-5; D uncertain. Germline lookup yields CDR1 MRHNA and CDR2 SNTAGT. The CDR3 has 17 amino acids. Deletions cut 1 base from V and 4 bases from J, with 17 bases between. CDR3 sequence reads: CASSDFAGGCWNQPQHF. Here the CDR3 DNA reads TGTGCCAGCAGTGACTTCGCAGGCGGGTGTTGGAATCAGCCCCAGCATTTT.

The chain couples TRBV5-5 to TRBJ1-1; D remains ambiguous. The CDR3 is 13 residues long. CDR1 and CDR2 (germline): SGHKS, YYEKEE (reference sequence). Trimming took off 4 bases at V and 1 base at J, with 8 bases between the two ends. CDR3 in amino acids: CASSRRANTEAFF. In DNA, the CDR3 is TGTGCCAGCAGCCGGAGGGCGAACACTGAAGCTTTCTTT.

This chain links TRBV10-3 with TRBJ1-1; D is possibly TRBD1 (6 bases). The V gene's germline CDR1 is ENHRY and CDR2 SYGVKD. The CDR3 has 15 amino acids. V was shortened by 1 base and J by 10 bases, with 19 bases between the two germline ends. The chain's CDR3 is CAISEYRETGNGAFF. In nucleotides, the CDR3 is TGTGCCATCAGTGAGTATAGAGAGACAGGTAATGGAGCTTTCTTT.

This clone was counted a few times. The sample carries other DNA sequences with the same CDR3. The CDR3 DNA sequence: TGTGCAAGTCGCACAGGGCTAGCGGGAGAGGGAGACACCGGGGAGCTGTTTTTT. This codes for CASRTGLAGEGDTGELFF. The gene calls are TRBV12-2 and TRBJ2-2; the table's D call, TRBD2, was not checked against the DNA. TRBV12-2 constitutes a pseudogene. The CDR3 is 18 residues long.

V gene TRBV4-1 combines with J gene TRBJ2-1, with 9 bases matching TRBD2. The CDR3 consists of 16 residues. J gave up 8 bases and V 4 bases, and 12 bases lay outside the gene matches. Germline V gene lookup returns CDR1 MGHRA and CDR2 YSYEKL. The CDR3 bases are TGCGCCAGCAGCCCGGCGAGTAGCGGGAGAGGCGATGAGCAGTTCTTC. Residues: CASSPASSGRGDEQFF.

This clone has a handful of counts. This chain joins TRBV28 and TRBJ2-7; D may be TRBD1 (5 bases). V was pared by 5 bases and J by 4 bases, with 9 bases between. Germline V gene data show CDR1 as MDHEN and CDR2 as SYDVKM. The CDR3 spans 12 residues. CDR3 bases: TGTGCCAGCAGTCCGCAGGGTTACGAGCAGTACGTC. It codes for CASSPQGYEQYV.

This clone appeared a few times. The chain uses TRBV5-8 and TRBJ1-5; unclear D gene. The germline gives CDR1 SGHTS, CDR2 YDEGEE. The ends were cut back, 0 bases at V and 7 bases at J, with 11 bases in the middle. The CDR3 is 14 amino acids. The CDR3 sequence: CASSLGRDYQPQHF. The CDR3 DNA reads as TGTGCCAGCAGCTTGGGCCGGGATTACCAGCCCCAGCATTTT.

The chain carries TRBV6-5 and TRBJ1-3, with D unresolved. Germline V CDR1 and CDR2: MNHEY, SVGAGI. The germline V and J ends were trimmed by 6 bases and 4 bases, with 16 bases remaining between them. The CDR3 is 15 amino acids. The CDR3 bases are TGTGCCAGCAGCCCCCCGCCGGGGTCGGGAAACACCATATATTTT. This encodes CASSPPPGSGNTIYF.